Sequencing of this T cell receptor (beta chain) was carried out in a study of cytomegalovirus exposure and HLA in healthy donors. For this clone: Its antigen is still unknown.

Here immunoSEQ multiplex PCR was the method, and the copy in TCRdb shows in-frame clones only, minus some. This sample has under 100,000 clones, with 90% to 97% found just once. This CDR3 spans 16 amino acids. With V trimmed by 4 bases and J by 5 bases, 9 bases remained unmatched. Per germline, CDR1 SNHLY and CDR2 FYNNEI. General study findings and limits: Cytomegalovirus-associated TCR beta chains were listed, numbering more than 150. Specificity for CMV antigens was confirmed in vitro for a few of the CMV-associated chains. According to a subsequent analysis, TCR clusters from the first cohort were inclined to appear together in the 120 or so validation repertoires.

The approximately 120-subject validation cohort, separate from the 666-subject first cohort, included the donors. V and J are TRBV2 and TRBJ2-5; 11 bases are a match to TRBD1. Specimen: PBMCs. This clonotype originated in a woman under 30 in good health and CMV-seronegative. The CDR3 loop reads CASSAGGTGGVETQYF. The DNA of the CDR3 is TGTGCCAGCAGTGCGGGGGGGACAGGGGGGGTGGAGACCCAGTACTTC.